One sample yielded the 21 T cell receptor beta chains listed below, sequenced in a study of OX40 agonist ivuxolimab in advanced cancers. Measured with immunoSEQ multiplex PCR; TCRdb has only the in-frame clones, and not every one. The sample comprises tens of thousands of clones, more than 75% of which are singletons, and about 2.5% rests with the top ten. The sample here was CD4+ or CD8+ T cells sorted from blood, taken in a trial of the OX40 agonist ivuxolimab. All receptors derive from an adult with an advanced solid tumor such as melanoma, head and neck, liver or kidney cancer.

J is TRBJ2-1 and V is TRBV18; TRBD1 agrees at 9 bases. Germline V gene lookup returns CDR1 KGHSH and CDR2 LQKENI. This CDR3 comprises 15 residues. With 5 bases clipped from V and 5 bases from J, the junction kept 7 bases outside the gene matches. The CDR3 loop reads CASSATGQGDNEQFF. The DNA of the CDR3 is TGTGCCAGCTCAGCGACGGGACAGGGAGACAATGAGCAGTTCTTC.

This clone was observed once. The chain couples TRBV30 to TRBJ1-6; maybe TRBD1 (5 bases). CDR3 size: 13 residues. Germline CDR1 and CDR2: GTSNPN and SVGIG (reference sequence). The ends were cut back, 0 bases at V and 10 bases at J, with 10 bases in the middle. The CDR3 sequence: CAWSVVGESPLHF. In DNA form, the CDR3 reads TGTGCCTGGAGTGTAGTGGGGGAGTCACCCCTCCACTTT.

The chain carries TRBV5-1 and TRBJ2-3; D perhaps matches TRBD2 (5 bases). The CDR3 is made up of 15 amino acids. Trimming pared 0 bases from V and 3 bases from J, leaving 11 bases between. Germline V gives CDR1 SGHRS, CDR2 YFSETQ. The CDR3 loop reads CASSLGSRGTDTQYF. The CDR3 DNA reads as TGCGCCAGCAGCTTGGGTTCCCGAGGGACAGATACGCAGTATTTT.

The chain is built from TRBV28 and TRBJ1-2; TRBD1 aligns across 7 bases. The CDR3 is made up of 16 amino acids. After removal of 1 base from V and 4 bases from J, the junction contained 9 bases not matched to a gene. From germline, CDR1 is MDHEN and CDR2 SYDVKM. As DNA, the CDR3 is TGTGCCAGCAGTTTATTTGGGGCAGGGGGTCTCTATGGCTACACCTTC. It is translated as CASSLFGAGGLYGYTF.

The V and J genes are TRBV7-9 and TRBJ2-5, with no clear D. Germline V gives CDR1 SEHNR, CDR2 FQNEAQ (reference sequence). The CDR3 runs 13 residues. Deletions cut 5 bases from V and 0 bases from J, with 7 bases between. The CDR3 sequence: CASSRTDQETQYF. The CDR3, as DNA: TGTGCCAGCAGCAGGACGGACCAAGAGACCCAGTACTTC.

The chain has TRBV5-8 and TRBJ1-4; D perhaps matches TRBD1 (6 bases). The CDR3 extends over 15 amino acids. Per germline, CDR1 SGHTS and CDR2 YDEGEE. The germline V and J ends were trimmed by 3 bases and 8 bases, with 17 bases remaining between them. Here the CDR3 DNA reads TGTGCCAGCAGCTCTCTACAGGGCATAAGGGAAAAACTGTTTTTT. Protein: CASSSLQGIREKLFF.

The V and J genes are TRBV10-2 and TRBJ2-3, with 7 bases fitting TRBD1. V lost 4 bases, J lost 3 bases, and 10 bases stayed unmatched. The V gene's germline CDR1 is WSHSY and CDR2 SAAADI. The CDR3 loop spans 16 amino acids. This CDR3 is CASSGRGHLLTDTQYF. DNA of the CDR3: TGCGCCAGCAGTGGTAGGGGGCATTTATTGACAGATACGCAGTATTTT.

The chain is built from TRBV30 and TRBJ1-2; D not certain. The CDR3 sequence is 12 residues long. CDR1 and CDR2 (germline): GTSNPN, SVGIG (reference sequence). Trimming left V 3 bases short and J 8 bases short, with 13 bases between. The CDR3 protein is CAWSLEGDGYTF. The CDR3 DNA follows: TGTGCCTGGAGCCTTGAGGGCGACGGCTACACCTTC.

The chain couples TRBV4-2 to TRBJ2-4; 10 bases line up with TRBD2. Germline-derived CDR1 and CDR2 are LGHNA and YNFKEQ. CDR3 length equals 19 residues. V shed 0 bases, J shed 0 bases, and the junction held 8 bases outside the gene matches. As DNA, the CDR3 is TGTGCCAGCAGCCAAGATCCGGAACTAGCGGGATTAGCCAAAAACATTCAGTACTTC. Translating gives CASSQDPELAGLAKNIQYF.

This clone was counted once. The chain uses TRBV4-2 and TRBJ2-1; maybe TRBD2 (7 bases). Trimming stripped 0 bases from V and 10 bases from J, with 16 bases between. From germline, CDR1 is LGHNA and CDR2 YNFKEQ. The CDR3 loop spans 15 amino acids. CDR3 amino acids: CASSQEEGGGREQFF. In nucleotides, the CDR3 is TGTGCCAGCAGCCAAGAGGAGGGGGGGGGCCGGGAGCAGTTCTTC.

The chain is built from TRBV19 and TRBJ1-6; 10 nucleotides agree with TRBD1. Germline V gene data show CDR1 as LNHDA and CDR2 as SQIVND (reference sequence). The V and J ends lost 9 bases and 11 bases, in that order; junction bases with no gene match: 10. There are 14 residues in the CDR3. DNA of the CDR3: TGTGCCAGCTCCTACGGACAGGGGGTTGCACCCCTCCACTTT. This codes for CASSYGQGVAPLHF.

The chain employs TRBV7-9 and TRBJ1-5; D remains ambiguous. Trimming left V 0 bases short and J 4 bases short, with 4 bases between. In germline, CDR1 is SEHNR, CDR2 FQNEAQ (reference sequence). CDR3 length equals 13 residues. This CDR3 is CASSLASNQPQHF. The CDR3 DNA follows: TGTGCCAGCAGCTTAGCGAGTAATCAGCCCCAGCATTTT.

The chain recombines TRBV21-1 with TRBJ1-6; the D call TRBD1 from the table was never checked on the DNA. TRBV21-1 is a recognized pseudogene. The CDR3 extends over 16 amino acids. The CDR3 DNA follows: TGTGCCAGCAGTGACAGGGTTTTTTCCTATAATTCACCCCTCCACTTT. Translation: CASSDRVFSYNSPLHF.

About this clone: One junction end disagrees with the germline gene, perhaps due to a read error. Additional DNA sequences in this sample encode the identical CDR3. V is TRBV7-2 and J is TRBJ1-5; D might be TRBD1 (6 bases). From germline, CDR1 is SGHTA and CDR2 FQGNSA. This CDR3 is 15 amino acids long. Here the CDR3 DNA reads TGCGCCAGCAGCTTAGGCACAGGGCGGAACCAGCCCCAGCATTTT. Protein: CASSLGTGRNQPQHF. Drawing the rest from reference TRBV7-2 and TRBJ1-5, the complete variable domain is GAGVSQSPSNKVTEKGKDVELRCDPISGHTALYWYRQSLGQGLEFLIYFQGNSAPDKSGLPSDRFSAERTGGSVSTLTIQRTQQEDSAVYLCASSLGTGRNQPQHFGDGTRLSIL.

For the CDR3, the DNA is TGTGCCAGCAGCCAAGATGGACTAGCGGGGGGACTCCAAGAGACCCAGTACTTC. As protein: CASSQDGLAGGLQETQYF. This rearrangement joins TRBV4-2 to TRBJ2-5, with 14 bases lining up with TRBD2. V lost 0 bases and J lost 1; bases outside the gene matches: 4. There are 18 residues in the CDR3. Looked up from germline, CDR1 is LGHNA and CDR2 is YNFKEQ.

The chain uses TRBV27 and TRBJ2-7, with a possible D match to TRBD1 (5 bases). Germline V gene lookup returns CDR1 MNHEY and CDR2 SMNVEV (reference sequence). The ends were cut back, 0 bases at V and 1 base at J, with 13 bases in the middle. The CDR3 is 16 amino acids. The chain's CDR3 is CASSLSGRGFSYEQYF. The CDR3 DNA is TGTGCCAGCAGTTTATCGGGGCGCGGATTTTCCTACGAGCAGTACTTC.

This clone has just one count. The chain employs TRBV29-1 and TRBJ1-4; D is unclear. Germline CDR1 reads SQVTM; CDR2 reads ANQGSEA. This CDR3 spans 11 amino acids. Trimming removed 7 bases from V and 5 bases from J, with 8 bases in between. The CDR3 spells CSGTANEKLFF. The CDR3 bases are TGCAGCGGGACGGCAAATGAAAAACTGTTTTTT.

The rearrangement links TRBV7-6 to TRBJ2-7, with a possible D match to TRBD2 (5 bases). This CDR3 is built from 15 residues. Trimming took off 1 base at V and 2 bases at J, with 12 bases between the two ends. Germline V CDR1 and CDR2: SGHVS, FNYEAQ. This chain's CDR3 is CASSLDEGFTYEQYF. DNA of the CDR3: TGTGCCAGCAGCTTAGACGAGGGCTTCACCTACGAGCAGTACTTC.

This CDR3 reads CASNYPGPEAFF. The CDR3, as DNA: TGTGCCAGCAATTATCCGGGACCTGAAGCTTTCTTT. This rearrangement joins TRBV28 to TRBJ1-1, with D perhaps matching TRBD1 (5 bases). Germline V gives CDR1 MDHEN, CDR2 SYDVKM. There are 12 residues in the CDR3. V was pared by 7 bases and J by 6 bases, with 12 bases between.

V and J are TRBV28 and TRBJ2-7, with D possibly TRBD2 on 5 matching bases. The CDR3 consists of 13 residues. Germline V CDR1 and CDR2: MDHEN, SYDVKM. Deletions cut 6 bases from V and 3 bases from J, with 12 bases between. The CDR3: CASRRGPYYEQYV. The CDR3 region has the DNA TGTGCCAGCAGACGAGGGCCCTACTACGAGCAGTACGTC.

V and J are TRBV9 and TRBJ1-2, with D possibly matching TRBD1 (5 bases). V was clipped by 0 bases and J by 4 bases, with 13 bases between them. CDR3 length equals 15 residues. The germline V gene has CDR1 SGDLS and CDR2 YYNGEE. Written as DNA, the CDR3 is TGTGCCAGCAGCGTAGAGCTCGGGCAGGGCTATGGCTACACCTTC. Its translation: CASSVELGQGYGYTF.